This T cell receptor beta chain was profiled in a study of blood T cell repertoires in COVID-19. At the level of the study: From the United States, Italy and Spain came samples of acute and convalescent COVID-19.

The data were produced by immunoSEQ multiplex PCR, yet TCRdb's version contains in-frame clones alone and is incomplete. The repertoire includes 80,000 to 100,000 clones, about 89% of them detected once, and 10% sits in the top ten. Germline V gene data show CDR1 as SGHRS and CDR2 as YFSETQ. This CDR3 contains 16 residues. Unmatched junction bases numbered 7, after V lost 3 bases and J lost 0 bases. The sequenced material came from peripheral blood. This clonotype was obtained from a middle-aged man with acute or convalescent COVID-19. The rearrangement joins TRBV5-1 to TRBJ1-1, with 8 bases matching TRBD1. The CDR3 loop is CASSYGTGTVNTEAFF. In DNA, the CDR3 is TGCGCCAGCAGCTACGGGACAGGAACCGTGAACACTGAAGCTTTCTTT.